These T cell receptor beta chains were read from a single sample in a study of siplizumab effects on memory and regulatory T cells. Measured with immunoSEQ multiplex PCR; TCRdb has only the in-frame clones, and not every one. Here the sample spans 80,000 to 130,000 clones, more than 90% being singletons. Sequences were obtained from CD4+ T cells sorted from blood. These receptors all come from a human donor in good health. Some clones in this sample may be carry-over from other donors' samples. Both conserved end residues are part of each CDR3. A D gene is named only where the DNA matches it firmly. Some rows mark clone size as missing; the rest say once, few, many or name a class of expanded clone.

D	size	V	J	CDR3	DNA
-	-	TRBV2	TRBJ1-2	CASSPEVFNGYTF	TGTGCCAGCAGTCCAGAGGTCTTCAATGGCTACACCTTC
-	-	TRBV5-4	TRBJ2-1	CASTTGFNNEQFF	TGTGCCAGCACCACAGGGTTCAACAATGAGCAGTTCTTC
TRBD1	-	TRBV28	TRBJ2-3	CASSQRQGWTDTQYF	TGTGCCAGCAGCCAGAGACAGGGATGGACAGATACGCAGTATTTT
-	-	TRBV5-5	TRBJ1-3	CASRQTGNTIYF	TGTGCCAGCCGACAGACTGGAAACACCATATATTTT
TRBD1	-	TRBV5-1	TRBJ2-7	CASSLTGTGYEEQYF	TGCGCCAGCAGCCTAACCGGGACAGGTTACGAAGAGCAGTACTTC
TRBD1	-	TRBV15	TRBJ1-5	CATSMDRGLAAAQPQHF	TGTGCCACCAGCATGGACAGGGGTCTCGCGGCGGCTCAGCCCCAGCATTTT
TRBD2	-	TRBV29-1	TRBJ2-1	CSVGTSGSRSYNEQFF	TGCAGCGTTGGGACTAGCGGGAGCAGGTCCTACAATGAGCAGTTCTTC
-	-	TRBV9	TRBJ1-2	CASSVVGDLGGYTF	TGTGCCAGCAGCGTAGTAGGCGATTTAGGAGGCTACACCTTC
-	-	TRBV10-2	TRBJ1-1	CASSVRPMNTEAFF	TGCGCCAGCAGTGTACGTCCCATGAACACTGAAGCTTTCTTT
TRBD2	-	TRBV7-3	TRBJ2-2	CASRLSSGSITGELFF	TGTGCCAGCAGATTATCGAGCGGGAGTATCACCGGGGAGCTGTTTTTT
-	-	TRBV4-1	TRBJ1-3	CASSQDLRVGNTIYF	TGCGCCAGCAGCCAAGATTTGAGGGTAGGAAACACCATATATTTT
-	once	TRBV21-1	TRBJ1-5	CASSYDGDAGQPQHF	TGTGCCAGCAGCTATGACGGGGACGCGGGTCAGCCCCAGCATTTT
TRBD1	-	TRBV6-1	TRBJ2-5	CASSEGTGGPETQYF	TGTGCCAGCAGTGAAGGGACAGGGGGCCCGGAGACCCAGTACTTC
-	-	TRBV10-1	TRBJ2-3	CASSVNPGSTDTQYF	TGCGCCAGCAGTGTAAATCCGGGTAGCACAGATACGCAGTATTTT
-	-	TRBV11-3	TRBJ2-1	CASSRDNEQFF	TGTGCCAGCAGCCGCGATAATGAGCAGTTCTTC
TRBD1	-	TRBV10-3	TRBJ2-1	CAIRSRSGTADNEQFF	TGTGCCATCAGGAGTCGATCCGGGACAGCCGACAATGAGCAGTTCTTC
-	few	TRBV4-2	TRBJ1-5	CASSQQGSGQPQHF	TGTGCCAGCAGCCAACAGGGATCCGGGCAGCCCCAGCATTTT
-	-	TRBV19	TRBJ1-1	CASSGQGRGYTEAFF	TGTGCCAGTAGTGGGCAGGGGCGCGGGTACACTGAAGCTTTCTTT
-	-	TRBV13	TRBJ2-2	CASSSTGTEMGGELFF	TGTGCCAGCAGCTCAACCGGGACCGAAATGGGTGGGGAGCTGTTTTTT
-	-	TRBV11-2	TRBJ1-1	CASAFSGIGMNTEAFF	TGTGCCAGCGCTTTTTCGGGGATAGGCATGAACACTGAAGCTTTCTTT
TRBD2	-	TRBV19	TRBJ2-3	CASSNSGRDDTQYF	TGTGCCAGTAGTAACAGCGGGAGGGATGATACGCAGTATTTT
-	-	TRBV19	TRBJ2-2	CASSNGPLNTGELFF	TGTGCCAGTAGTAATGGACCTTTAAACACCGGGGAGCTGTTTTTT
-	-	TRBV5-1	TRBJ2-3	CASSPPRQISTDTQYF	TGCGCCAGCAGCCCCCCCCGACAGATCAGCACAGATACGCAGTATTTT
TRBD2	-	TRBV7-2	TRBJ2-1	CASSLGLSGSEQFF	TGTGCCAGCAGCTTAGGGCTTAGCGGGAGTGAGCAGTTCTTC
TRBD2	-	TRBV2	TRBJ2-5	CASSATSVQETQYF	TGTGCCAGCAGCGCGACTAGCGTCCAAGAGACCCAGTACTTC
-	once	TRBV19	TRBJ2-5	CASSTTGRLETQYF	TGTGCCAGTAGTACAACAGGGCGTTTAGAGACCCAGTACTTC
TRBD2	-	TRBV5-1	TRBJ2-2	CASSGGTSGTNTGELFF	TGCGCCAGCAGCGGAGGGACTAGCGGGACGAACACCGGGGAGCTGTTTTTT
-	-	TRBV30	TRBJ2-5	CAWSSGLTEKTQYF	TGTGCCTGGAGTTCCGGTTTGACAGAGAAGACCCAGTACTTC
-	few	TRBV27	TRBJ2-7	CASRRTPGFSEQYF	TGTGCCAGCAGGCGAACCCCGGGATTTTCCGAGCAGTACTTC
-	-	TRBV7-8	TRBJ2-5	CASSLQLYGETQYF	TGTGCCAGCAGCTTACAACTCTATGGAGAGACCCAGTACTTC
TRBD1	-	TRBV7-8	TRBJ2-2	CASSFRQGANTGELFF	TGTGCCAGCAGCTTCAGACAGGGGGCGAACACCGGGGAGCTGTTTTTT
-	-	TRBV7-9	TRBJ2-1	CASSLIEGNEQFF	TGTGCCAGCAGCCTGATTGAGGGGAATGAGCAGTTCTTC
-	-	TRBV6-5	TRBJ1-2	CASSYSGSNYGYTF	TGTGCCAGCAGTTACTCCGGCAGCAACTATGGCTACACCTTC
TRBD2	-	TRBV2	TRBJ2-3	CASSPRWGGSLPDTQYF	TGTGCCAGCAGTCCCCGGTGGGGCGGGAGTCTCCCAGATACGCAGTATTTT
-	-	TRBV7-6	TRBJ1-2	CASSLDRGRGHTF	TGTGCCAGCAGCTTAGACCGGGGACGTGGCCACACCTTC
-	-	TRBV5-6	TRBJ2-3	CASSSGRVDTQYF	TGTGCCAGCAGCTCAGGCCGGGTTGATACGCAGTATTTT
TRBD2	-	TRBV19	TRBJ2-3	CASSLAGDTDTQYF	TGTGCCAGTAGCCTAGCGGGGGACACAGATACGCAGTATTTT
-	-	TRBV11-2	TRBJ1-2	CASSLEAGLNGYTF	TGTGCCAGCAGCTTAGAAGCTGGGTTGAATGGCTACACCTTC
TRBD2	-	TRBV4-2	TRBJ2-2	CASSPLAGGTGELFF	TGTGCCAGCAGCCCTCTAGCGGGAGGCACCGGGGAGCTGTTTTTT
-	-	TRBV7-2	TRBJ1-1	CASSPLIGFDTEAFF	TGTGCCAGCAGCCCCCTGATTGGCTTTGACACTGAAGCTTTCTTT